Detailed here is one TCR beta chain. Measured with immunoSEQ multiplex PCR; TCRdb has only the in-frame clones, and not every one. In the table there are a few hundred thousand clones, 88% of which are singletons. Germline loops: CDR1 LNHNV, CDR2 YYDKDF (reference sequence). The length of the CDR3 is 15 residues. Trimming cost V 3 bases and J 8 bases, with 16 bases left between them. The sample originates from a study of blood T cell repertoires in COVID-19. The sequence was collected from a man between 60 and 70 years old who had recovered from COVID-19. This chain links TRBV15 with TRBJ1-4, with a weak D call TRBD1 (5 bases). The sample was peripheral blood. In DNA form, the CDR3 reads TGTGCCACCAGCAGGTTTGCAGGGATCGGCGAAAAACTGTTTTTT. Protein product: CATSRFAGIGEKLFF. The complete variable domain, with remaining parts taken from reference TRBV15 and TRBJ1-4, reads DAMVIQNPRYQVTQFGKPVTLSCSQTLNHNVMYWYQQKSSQAPKLLFHYYDKDFNNEADTPDNFQSRRPNTSFCFLDIRSPGLGDTAMYLCATSRFAGIGEKLFFGSGTQLSVL.